This section outlines one T cell receptor (beta chain) sequence together with its context. As yet, its antigen is unknown. At one end the junction does not follow the germline gene, possibly because of a read error. The data are from a study of CD8+CD57+ T cells in acquired aplastic anemia. General study results and limits: Controls did not differ significantly from patients in CD8+ Simpson's diversity.

Genomic DNA, the template, was used for profiling of the TCR beta VDJ and CDR3. TCRdb analysed the reads with MiXCR anew, one entry per CDR3 protein. This sample has hundreds of thousands of distinct CDR3 sequences, with around 82% found just once. Patients who underwent sequencing had shown CD8+CD57+ cell expansion by flow cytometry. Patients were therapy-naive when their blood was sampled. In germline, CDR1 is SGHTA, CDR2 FQGNSA. CDR3 length: 14 residues. This receptor was taken from a human donor with aplastic anemia. The gene calls are TRBV7-2 and TRBJ1-5; D not certain. The material sequenced was sorted CD4+, CD8+, or CD8+CD57+ T cells (not recorded which) from PBMCs. The CDR3: CASSLSGRDQPQHF. CDR3 nucleotides: TGTGCCAGCAGCTTGTCCGGCCGTGATCAGCCGCAGCATTTT.